The 30 T cell receptor beta chains in this list originate from one sample, sequenced in a study of T-cell reconstitution after alpha-beta-depleted transplantation in children. As it was prepared, the TCRbeta library received unique molecular identifiers. TCRdb re-derived calls from the PCR reads in MiXCR, one entry per CDR3 protein. The data contain roughly 200,000 distinct CDR3 sequences, less than 8% of them singletons. Sample: PBMCs from the stem cell graft donor, taken from the stem cell graft. The receptors stem from a human donor who donated a stem cell graft to a child with Wiskott-Aldrich syndrome.

This CDR3 is CATSWAQGGSYNSPLHF. In DNA, the CDR3 is TGTGCCACCTCCTGGGCTCAGGGGGGCTCCTATAATTCACCCCTCCACTTT. The chain combines TRBV27 with TRBJ1-6, with TRBD1 matching over 7 bases. The CDR3 has 17 amino acids. The germline V gene has CDR1 MNHEY and CDR2 SMNVEV (reference sequence). V lost 10 bases to trimming and J lost 0 bases; unmatched junction nucleotides: 12.

This clonotype has only a few counts. An end of the junction does not agree with germline; a read error may underlie this. This chain uses TRBV20-1 with TRBJ2-5; 8 bases map to TRBD2. Germline CDR1 reads DFQATT; CDR2 reads SNEGSKA (reference sequence). CDR3 length equals 16 residues. The CDR3 nucleotides are TGCTGTGCTAGAGATTTGGCGGGAGGAGAGCAAGAGACCCAGTACTTC. Translating gives CCARDLAGGEQETQYF.

In the case of this clonotype: A single base separates this from a much larger clone, so it may be a read error. The genes are TRBV7-6 and TRBJ2-1; 14 positions agree with TRBD2. The CDR3 runs 20 residues. Germline CDR1 SGHVS, CDR2 FNYEAQ. The CDR3 DNA is TGTGCCAGCAGCTTGACTAGCGGGGGGGCTAATCCCACCTCCTGCAATGAGCAGTTCTTC. Protein product: CASSLTSGGANPTSCNEQFF.

This clonotype was seen many times. CDR3 nucleotide sequence: TGTGCCAGCAGGCCTACAGGGGTTCTTAACTATGGCTACACCTTC. This gives the protein CASRPTGVLNYGYTF. The gene calls are TRBV12-3 or TRBV12-4 and TRBJ1-2; 7 nucleotides match TRBD1. The CDR3 totals 15 residues. Trimming cost V 6 bases and J 1 base; bases outside gene matches: 8.

This sequence joins TRBV6-5 and TRBJ1-1; D is possibly TRBD1 (5 bases). CDR3 length: 11 residues. CDR1 and CDR2 from the germline V gene are MNHEY and SVGAGI. V dropped 5 bases and J dropped 7 bases, with 8 bases sitting between them. CDR3 sequence (DNA): TGTGCCAGCAGTGGCAGGGTTGAAGCTTTCTTT. Translating gives CASSGRVEAFF.

The J gene is TRBJ1-5, the V gene TRBV6-2 or TRBV6-3, with 7 bases that match TRBD1. CDR1 MNHEY and CDR2 SVGEGT come from the germline V gene. This CDR3 is built from 14 residues. The J segment lost 9 bases and the V segment lost 6 bases, leaving 11 bases of the junction unmatched. CDR3 sequence: CASRATGTGTPQHF. CDR3 in DNA: TGTGCCAGCAGGGCGACAGGGACCGGCACGCCCCAGCATTTT.

In this sample, this clonotype turned up many times. The chain couples TRBV6-1 to TRBJ2-7; 7 bases are shared with TRBD1. Germline trimming cut 5 bases from V and 3 bases from J; bases unmatched to any gene: 7. CDR3 length equals 14 residues. Germline assignment: CDR1 MNHNS and CDR2 SASEGT. The CDR3 bases are TGTGCCAGCAGTCCCCCCCGGGACAGCTACGAGCAGTACTTC. As protein: CASSPPRDSYEQYF.

Only a few counts were recorded for this clonotype. CDR3 sequence reads: CASSPQGRQPYEQYF. CDR3 nucleotide sequence: TGTGCCAGCAGCCCCCAAGGGCGTCAGCCTTACGAGCAGTACTTC. The genes are TRBV7-9 and TRBJ2-7; D unresolved. Germline CDR1 SEHNR, CDR2 FQNEAQ (reference sequence). The CDR3 is 15 amino acids. V lost 5 bases, J lost 4 bases, and 18 bases lay in between. Filled out from reference TRBV7-9 and TRBJ2-7, the complete variable domain reads DTGVSQNPRHKITKRGQNVTFRCDPISEHNRLYWYRQTLGQGPEFLTYFQNEAQLEKSRLLSDRFSAERPKGSFSTLEIQRTEQGDSAMYLCASSPQGRQPYEQYFGPGTRLTVT.

There are many counts of this clonotype. The chain employs TRBV27 and TRBJ2-1; TRBD1 might be the D (5 bases). Between the trimmed V and J ends, which lost 5 bases and 9 bases, there was a span of 23 bases. The CDR3 is 16 residues long. The germline gives CDR1 MNHEY, CDR2 SMNVEV (reference sequence). The CDR3 DNA is TGTGCCAGCAGTACCAATCATGGGTCCCCAAGGGGTGAGCAGTTCTTC. Residues: CASSTNHGSPRGEQFF.

The genes are TRBV30 and TRBJ2-7; a weak D match, TRBD2 (5 bases). V gave up 4 bases and J gave up 5 bases, with 15 bases separating them. The CDR3 is made up of 13 amino acids. The germline V gene encodes CDR1 GTSNPN and CDR2 SVGIG (reference sequence). The CDR3 is CAWNRGYLDEQYF. Here the CDR3 DNA reads TGTGCCTGGAACCGAGGGTATTTGGACGAGCAGTACTTC.

This clonotype was seen ten or more times. The chain carries TRBV12-3 or TRBV12-4 and TRBJ1-5; 8 bases fit TRBD1. This CDR3 region has 17 residues. The V segment lost 5 bases and the J segment 4 bases; nucleotides outside the gene matches: 13. The CDR3 DNA reads as TGTGCCAGCAGTGCAGGACAGGGAACTTTGGGGAATCAGCCCCAGCATTTT. Its translation is CASSAGQGTLGNQPQHF.

This clonotype was detected ten times or more. V and J are TRBV10-3 and TRBJ2-1; perhaps TRBD1 as D (6 bases). Trimming took 11 bases from V and 5 from J, leaving 13 bases between them. The length of the CDR3 is 12 residues. The germline V gene has CDR1 ENHRY and CDR2 SYGVKD. The CDR3 coding sequence is TGTGCCGTATTACAGGGAGACAATGAGCAGTTCTTC. Its translation is CAVLQGDNEQFF.

This clonotype was observed a handful of times. This rearrangement joins TRBV6-5 to TRBJ1-5; D ambiguous. The CDR3 sequence is 15 residues long. In germline, CDR1 is MNHEY, CDR2 SVGAGI. V lost 2 bases and J lost 4, with 12 bases in between. CDR3 amino acids: CASSYDAAPNQPQHF. DNA for the CDR3: TGTGCCAGCAGTTACGACGCGGCACCGAATCAGCCCCAGCATTTT.

This clonotype was found many times. The J gene is TRBJ2-5, the V gene TRBV29-1; 7 bases fit TRBD1. V was pared by 4 bases and J by 3 bases, with 5 bases of the junction left unmatched. Per germline, CDR1 SQVTM and CDR2 ANQGSEA. The CDR3 has 13 amino acids. The DNA for the CDR3 is TGCAGCGTTGCTCCGGGACAGAAAGAGACCCAGTACTTC. This codes for CSVAPGQKETQYF.

This clonotype appeared many times. The rearrangement links TRBV29-1 to TRBJ2-1; 11 nucleotides line up with TRBD1. The junction had 4 bases not matched to a gene; V was cut back by 2 bases and J by 7 bases. This CDR3 contains 14 residues. Germline-derived CDR1 and CDR2 are SQVTM and ANQGSEA. The CDR3 is CSVEIGQGANEQFF. The DNA of the CDR3 is TGCAGCGTTGAAATTGGACAGGGGGCTAATGAGCAGTTCTTC.

The V gene is TRBV10-1, the J gene TRBJ1-5; D call uncertain. The CDR3 sequence is 13 residues long. Trimming stripped 10 bases from V and 2 bases from J, with 12 bases between. The germline CDR1 and CDR2 sequences are WNHNN and SYGVQD (reference sequence). The CDR3 protein is CAIPLSGNQPQHF. The CDR3 bases are TGCGCCATCCCGTTGAGTGGCAATCAGCCCCAGCATTTT.

This clonotype was seen at least ten times. The V and J genes are TRBV15 and TRBJ1-2, with D perhaps matching TRBD1 (6 bases). The CDR3 is made up of 14 amino acids. CDR1 and CDR2 from the germline V gene are LNHNV and YYDKDF (reference sequence). V was pared by 0 bases and J by 6 bases, with 11 bases between. CDR3 bases: TGTGCCACCAGCAGAGAGGGGACACCGGATGGCTACACCTTC. This encodes CATSREGTPDGYTF.

This clonotype was found many times. CDR3 residues: CSAREGRAEQFF. CDR3 coding DNA: TGCAGTGCTAGAGAGGGGAGGGCCGAGCAGTTCTTC. This rearrangement joins TRBV20-1 to TRBJ2-1; 7 bases match TRBD2. V lost 0 bases and J lost 10; bases outside the gene matches: 3. The germline CDR1 and CDR2 sequences are DFQATT and SNEGSKA (reference sequence). CDR3 size: 12 residues.

Ten or more counts support this clonotype. V and J are TRBV20-1 and TRBJ2-7; a possible D gene is TRBD2 (6 bases). Germline-derived CDR1 and CDR2 are DFQATT and SNEGSKA (reference sequence). CDR3 length equals 16 residues. The ends were cut back, 5 bases at V and 4 bases at J, with 24 bases in the middle. This CDR3 reads CSAVGGAEPTQYEQYF. In nucleotides, the CDR3 is TGCAGTGCTGTAGGAGGGGCGGAACCTACCCAATACGAGCAGTACTTC.

This clonotype was counted many times. J is TRBJ2-7 and V is TRBV13; tentatively, D is TRBD1 or TRBD2 (6 bases each). V was clipped by 5 bases and J by 2 bases, with 19 bases between them. From germline, CDR1 is PRHDT and CDR2 FYEKMQ (reference sequence). This CDR3 comprises 16 residues. The CDR3 spells CASSPEEGGRTYEQYF. The CDR3 DNA is TGTGCCAGCAGCCCCGAGGAAGGGGGGCGAACCTACGAGCAGTACTTC.

This clonotype was picked up many times. This chain uses TRBV7-9 with TRBJ1-1; TRBD1 matches at 8 bases. In germline, CDR1 is SEHNR, CDR2 FQNEAQ (reference sequence). With 5 bases clipped from V and 8 bases from J, the junction kept 7 bases outside the gene matches. CDR3 length equals 13 residues. This CDR3 reads CASSPDRAREAFF. CDR3 sequence (DNA): TGTGCCAGCAGCCCGGACAGGGCGAGAGAAGCTTTCTTT.

This clonotype was detected ten times or more. V and J are TRBV5-1 and TRBJ2-1; no clear D. Germline V lookup: CDR1 SGHRS, CDR2 YFSETQ. Trimming took 0 bases from V and 9 from J, leaving 10 bases between them. The CDR3 contains 13 residues. The CDR3 reads CASSLGVEGEQFF. The CDR3 nucleotides are TGCGCCAGCAGCTTGGGCGTAGAAGGTGAGCAGTTCTTC.

Many counts were recorded for this clonotype. This sequence joins TRBV7-8 and TRBJ2-3; TRBD1 matches at 10 bases. The CDR3 sequence is 15 residues long. Looked up from germline, CDR1 is SGHVS and CDR2 is FQNEAQ. V gave up 5 bases and J gave up 3 bases; unmatched junction bases: 5. The CDR3 loop is CASSPWTGGTDTQYF. In DNA, the CDR3 is TGTGCCAGCAGCCCCTGGACAGGGGGAACAGATACGCAGTATTTT.

This clonotype has a count of ten or more. The rearrangement links TRBV6-1 to TRBJ2-1; 11 positions match TRBD2. Looked up from germline, CDR1 is MNHNS and CDR2 is SASEGT. This CDR3 comprises 15 residues. After removal of 4 bases from V and 3 bases from J, the junction contained 2 bases not matched to a gene. The CDR3 protein is CASSVTSGDYNEQFF. The CDR3 nucleotides are TGTGCCAGCAGTGTGACTAGCGGGGACTACAATGAGCAGTTCTTC.

This clonotype was detected many times. The genes are TRBV5-1 and TRBJ2-7; tentatively, D is TRBD1 (5 bases). Between the trimmed V and J ends, which lost 0 bases and 3 bases, there was a span of 10 bases. Germline-derived CDR1 and CDR2 are SGHRS and YFSETQ. The CDR3 spans 14 residues. The CDR3: CASSLAVRDYEQYF. The DNA for the CDR3 is TGCGCCAGCAGCTTGGCCGTCAGGGACTACGAGCAGTACTTC.

In its sample, this clonotype was seen many times. This sequence joins TRBV12-3 or TRBV12-4 and TRBJ2-1; 7 bases line up with TRBD1. The CDR3 is 14 residues long. Trimming removed 6 bases from V and 4 bases from J; junction bases left unmatched: 6. CDR3 protein: CASSLGQSYNEQFF. The CDR3 nucleotides are TGTGCCAGCAGCCTGGGACAGTCTTACAATGAGCAGTTCTTC.

Ten or more counts support this clonotype. The chain's CDR3 is CASSTRQRRVGYTF. The CDR3 DNA sequence: TGTGCCAGCAGTACCCGACAGAGGCGGGTTGGCTACACCTTC. The chain joins TRBV12-3 or TRBV12-4 to TRBJ1-2; TRBD1 might be the D (5 bases). Trimming took off 5 bases at V and 7 bases at J, with 17 bases between the two ends. The CDR3 runs 14 residues.

This clonotype was seen ten or more times. The chain recombines TRBV7-2 with TRBJ2-1; 9 bases line up with TRBD1. The CDR3 extends over 17 amino acids. Germline trimming cut 5 bases from V and 4 bases from J; bases unmatched to any gene: 12. Per germline, CDR1 SGHTA and CDR2 FQGNSA. DNA for the CDR3: TGTGCCAGCAGCCTCAAAACAGGGGGCGTTGGGTACAATGAGCAGTTCTTC. Protein: CASSLKTGGVGYNEQFF.

This clonotype was recorded many times. The V call is TRBV20-1, the J call TRBJ1-1; 7 bases agree with TRBD1. The CDR3 is 15 amino acids. From germline, CDR1 is DFQATT and CDR2 SNEGSKA (reference sequence). V lost 1 base, J lost 1 base, and 6 bases stayed unmatched. This chain's CDR3 is CSARGQGGKNTEAFF. CDR3 nucleotides: TGCAGTGCTAGAGGACAGGGTGGAAAGAACACTGAAGCTTTCTTT.

This clonotype was found many times. The CDR3 DNA sequence: TGTGCCAGTGAACAGGGAAGCACTAGAGGCTCCGAGCAGTACTTC. The encoded protein is CASEQGSTRGSEQYF. V usage is TRBV7-8 and J usage is TRBJ2-7, with D maybe TRBD1 (6 bases). V was clipped by 9 bases and J by 6 bases, with 24 bases between them. This CDR3 contains 15 residues. From germline, CDR1 is SGHVS and CDR2 FQNEAQ.